This T cell receptor (beta chain) was observed in a study of cytomegalovirus exposure and HLA in healthy donors. Study overall: An earlier analysis identified 95 million to 120 million unique TCR beta sequences in 150 million to 200 million T cells. Study findings and constraints: Per a prior analysis, the majority of TCR beta V segments were productive roughly 87% or roughly 30% of the time.

Vbeta (60) and Jbeta (13) primers were used in the PCR. Produced via immunoSEQ multiplex PCR; TCRdb's table is partial and in-frame only. This sample's table reports approximately 200,000 clones. Germline V gene sequence: CDR1 MNHNS, CDR2 SASEGT. The CDR3 consists of 15 residues. V shed 8 bases and J shed 2 bases, with 16 bases lying between them. On this clone: Its cognate antigen is unknown.

The chain has TRBV6-1 and TRBJ1-5; maybe TRBD1 (5 bases). The TCR originated in a boy aged 10-17 years in good health and CMV-seronegative. Sequences were obtained from PBMCs. The CDR3 DNA is TGTGCCAGCGAAGTTGGGGCTGGCGGCAATCAGCCCCAGCATTTT. The encoded protein is CASEVGAGGNQPQHF.